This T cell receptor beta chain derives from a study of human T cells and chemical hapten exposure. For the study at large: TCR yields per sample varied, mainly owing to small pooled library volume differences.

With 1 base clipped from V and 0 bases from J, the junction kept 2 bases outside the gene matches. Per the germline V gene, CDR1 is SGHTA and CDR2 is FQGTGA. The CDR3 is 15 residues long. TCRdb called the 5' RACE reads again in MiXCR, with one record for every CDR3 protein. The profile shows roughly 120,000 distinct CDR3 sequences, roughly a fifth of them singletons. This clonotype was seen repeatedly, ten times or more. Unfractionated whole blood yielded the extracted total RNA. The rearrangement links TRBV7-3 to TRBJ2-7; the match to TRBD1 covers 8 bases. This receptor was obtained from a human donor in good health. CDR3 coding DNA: TGTGCCAGCAGCTTAAGGACAGGGAACTCCTACGAGCAGTACTTC. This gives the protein CASSLRTGNSYEQYF.